The rows below give T cell receptor beta chains drawn from one sample of a study of technical replicates of blood from a handful of donors. The table came from immunoSEQ multiplex PCR; TCRdb's copy has only in-frame clones and leaves some out. The profile shows approximately 70,000 clones, approximately 93% of them singletons. The specimen sequenced was T cells isolated from PBMCs. The receptors were sampled from a human donor in good health. Each CDR3 is given with its conserved first and last residue. D genes are given only for firm matches. Size values are once, few and many counts, or a class for expanded clones, and some rows have none.

d_call	v_call	clone_size	j_call	cdr3_nt	cdr3_aa
.	TRBV11-2	.	TRBJ2-5	TGTGCCAGCAGCTTACGTTCTATTGCTCTAGAGAAGGCGGAGACCCAGTACTTC	CASSLRSIALEKAETQYF
TRBD1	TRBV15	.	TRBJ2-5	TGTGCCACCAGCAGAAAAGGGACAGGGAGCCGAGAGACCCAGTACTTC	CATSRKGTGSRETQYF
TRBD1	TRBV29-1	.	TRBJ1-2	TGCAGCGTTAGTCGACAGGGGGGCTATGGCTACACCTTC	CSVSRQGGYGYTF
TRBD2	TRBV2	.	TRBJ2-2	TGTGCCAGCAGTGAAACTAGCGGGGGCCAGTACACCGGGGAGCTGTTTTTT	CASSETSGGQYTGELFF
.	TRBV7-9	.	TRBJ1-2	TGTGCCAGCAGCTTAGGCCCGGCAGGGGCGAACTATGGCTACACCTTC	CASSLGPAGANYGYTF
.	TRBV6-5	.	TRBJ2-7	TGTGCCAGCAGTTATGACAGTTACGAGCAGTACTTC	CASSYDSYEQYF
.	TRBV4-3	.	TRBJ1-2	TGCGCCAGCAGCCAAGGTTATCATGGCTACACCTTC	CASSQGYHGYTF
TRBD2	TRBV6-4	.	TRBJ2-1	TGTGCCAGCAGTGACTACCTCGGGGGGGCAATCCATGAGCAGTTCTTC	CASSDYLGGAIHEQFF
TRBD1	TRBV2	.	TRBJ1-5	TGTGCCAGCAGTGCTTGGACAGGGGGGGGTCAGCCCCAGCATTTT	CASSAWTGGGQPQHF
.	TRBV7-9	once	TRBJ1-3	TGTGCCAGCAGCTTAGCTGATACAGGGAGAAACACCATATATTTT	CASSLADTGRNTIYF